Following are 21 T cell receptor beta chains from one sample sequenced in a study of CD8+ T cells in alopecia areata. cDNA prepared by RNA extraction and subsequent reverse transcription served as the template for sequencing. The assay was immunoSEQ multiplex PCR, and TCRdb's table has in-frame clones only and misses some. The sample holds around 270,000 clones, 58% seen once. The sample's treatment: oral pan-JAK inhibitor, 5-10 mg twice daily. The material was CD4+ T cells sorted from blood, obtained at week 24, from a patient treated with tofacitinib. These receptors were obtained from a human donor with alopecia areata.

Only one count was recorded for this clone. The rearrangement links TRBV7-9 to TRBJ1-1; 8 nucleotides line up with TRBD1. Germline-derived CDR1 and CDR2 are SEHNR and FQNEAQ (reference sequence). After removal of 7 bases from V and 1 base from J, the junction contained 8 bases not matched to a gene. CDR3 size: 15 residues. CDR3 DNA sequence: TGTGCCAGCATCAAACCAGGGGGCCGGAACACTGAAGCTTTCTTT. Its protein is CASIKPGGRNTEAFF.

This clone came up a few times. V gene TRBV6-6 combines with J gene TRBJ1-3; D not certain. V lost 2 bases, J lost 4 bases, and 9 bases lay in between. CDR1 is MNHNY, CDR2 SVGAGI, per germline (reference sequence). The CDR3 extends over 14 amino acids. The CDR3 DNA sequence: TGTGCCAGCAGTTACCTCGCCCCCGGAAACACCATATATTTT. This translates into CASSYLAPGNTIYF.

This clone turned up a few times. J is TRBJ2-6 and V is TRBV5-1, with unresolved D. V was clipped by 3 bases and J by 0 bases, with 7 bases between them. Germline CDR1 SGHRS, CDR2 YFSETQ. CDR3 size: 15 residues. The CDR3 DNA reads TGCGCCAGCAGCTACGACACCTCTGGGGCCAACGTCCTGACTTTC. As protein: CASSYDTSGANVLTF.

The CDR3 DNA sequence: TGTGCCTGGAGTCGAAAGGGGACAGGGAATGAAAAACTGTTTTTT. It codes for CAWSRKGTGNEKLFF. This rearrangement joins TRBV30 to TRBJ1-4; 9 positions match TRBD1. Germline V gives CDR1 GTSNPN, CDR2 SVGIG (reference sequence). The CDR3 spans 15 residues. After removal of 2 bases from V and 5 bases from J, the junction contained 6 bases not matched to a gene.

J is TRBJ1-2 and V is TRBV30; TRBD1 agrees at 8 bases. Trimming cost V 4 bases and J 6 bases; bases outside gene matches: 4. The germline V gene has CDR1 GTSNPN and CDR2 SVGIG (reference sequence). The CDR3 loop spans 12 amino acids. The CDR3 DNA sequence: TGTGCCTGGACGGGACAGGTGGATGGCTACACCTTC. Amino acids: CAWTGQVDGYTF.

The chain couples TRBV9 to TRBJ1-2; 10 bases agree with TRBD1. The CDR3 totals 15 residues. V dropped 4 bases and J dropped 5; count of bases not matched to a gene: 8. Germline CDR1 reads SGDLS; CDR2 reads YYNGEE. The CDR3 sequence: CASSLSGTGAYGYTF. The CDR3, as DNA: TGTGCCAGCAGCTTATCCGGGACAGGGGCATATGGCTACACCTTC.

The chain has TRBV15 and TRBJ2-1; D remains ambiguous. Trimming removed 0 bases from V and 6 bases from J, with 9 bases in between. CDR1 and CDR2 from the germline V gene are LNHNV and YYDKDF (reference sequence). The CDR3 has 14 residues. CDR3 DNA: TGTGCCACCAGCAGAGATAGACGAGTCAATGAGCAGTTCTTC. Protein: CATSRDRRVNEQFF.

This rearrangement joins TRBV7-2 to TRBJ2-2; no clear D gene. Trimming left V 0 bases short and J 0 bases short, with 5 bases between. The CDR3 covers 15 residues. Germline loops: CDR1 SGHTA, CDR2 FQGNSA. This CDR3 is CASSLARSNTGELFF. The CDR3 nucleotides are TGTGCCAGCAGCTTAGCGCGCTCGAACACCGGGGAGCTGTTTTTT.

V usage is TRBV7-9 and J usage is TRBJ1-4; D is unclear. The CDR3 extends over 13 amino acids. V shed 5 bases and J shed 3 bases, with 7 bases lying between them. From germline, CDR1 is SEHNR and CDR2 FQNEAQ (reference sequence). CDR3 DNA: TGTGCCAGCAGCCAAGGACCTAATGAAAAACTGTTTTTT. The encoded protein is CASSQGPNEKLFF.

The chain is built from TRBV7-9 and TRBJ2-5; D is ambiguous. CDR1 and CDR2 (germline): SEHNR, FQNEAQ (reference sequence). V was cut by 1 base and J by 0 bases, with 12 bases left in between. This CDR3 is 16 amino acids long. The CDR3 nucleotides read TGTGCCAGCAGCTTAGGGAACAGACGGTACCAAGAGACCCAGTACTTC. Its translation is CASSLGNRRYQETQYF.

Comments on this clone: Mismatch with germline at one junction end may stem from a read error. The chain links TRBV30 to TRBJ2-7, with 9 positions matching TRBD1. Per germline, CDR1 GTSNPN and CDR2 SVGIG (reference sequence). This CDR3 comprises 11 residues. CDR3 DNA sequence: TGTGCCTGGAGTAAAGGGGACAGGGTTATCTTC. Its protein product is CAWSKGDRVIF.

The chain uses TRBV30 and TRBJ2-1, with 7 bases that match TRBD1. V dropped 1 base and J dropped 6; count of bases not matched to a gene: 9. The CDR3 loop spans 15 amino acids. Germline-derived CDR1 and CDR2 are GTSNPN and SVGIG (reference sequence). The CDR3 protein is CAWSAGQEKFNEQFF. As DNA, the CDR3 is TGTGCCTGGAGTGCTGGACAGGAAAAATTCAATGAGCAGTTCTTC.

The chain uses TRBV29-1 and TRBJ2-1; D unclear. The V gene's germline CDR1 is SQVTM and CDR2 ANQGSEA. The CDR3 loop spans 14 amino acids. V lost 5 bases to trimming and J lost 3 bases, with 14 bases between them. DNA for the CDR3: TGCAGCGTTAGGGCCCGGCTAAGCTACAATGAGCAGTTCTTC. This encodes CSVRARLSYNEQFF.

In this sample, this clone turned up a few times. The chain uses TRBV19 and TRBJ1-4, with D perhaps TRBD1 (6 bases). This CDR3 has 15 amino acids. Per the germline V gene, CDR1 is LNHDA and CDR2 is SQIVND (reference sequence). Trimming removed 3 bases from V and 7 bases from J, with 15 bases in between. The CDR3 reads CASSIGGTRTEKLFF. The CDR3 coding sequence is TGTGCCAGTAGTATCGGAGGGACACGCACTGAAAAACTGTTTTTT.

CDR3 coding DNA: TGTGCCAGCAGCCTGACAGGCCCTAATGAAAAACTGTTTTTT. It specifies CASSLTGPNEKLFF. This chain connects TRBV2 to TRBJ1-4; D perhaps matches TRBD1 (6 bases). The CDR3 contains 14 residues. V lost 6 bases and J lost 3, with 11 bases in between. The germline CDR1 and CDR2 sequences are SNHLY and FYNNEI.

This clone has a handful of counts. The chain joins TRBV2 to TRBJ2-3; no definite D call. V lost 9 bases, J lost 3 bases, and 13 bases lay in between. The germline gives CDR1 SNHLY, CDR2 FYNNEI. The CDR3 spans 13 residues. The CDR3 spells CASVGPETDTQYF. As DNA, the CDR3 is TGTGCCAGTGTCGGGCCTGAGACAGATACGCAGTATTTT.

The chain combines TRBV4-1 with TRBJ1-6; D ambiguous. V was shortened by 1 base and J by 10 bases, with 5 bases between the two germline ends. The CDR3 spans 12 residues. Germline V gene data show CDR1 as MGHRA and CDR2 as YSYEKL. The chain's CDR3 is CASSQVRSPLHF. In nucleotides, the CDR3 is TGCGCCAGCAGCCAAGTGAGGTCACCCCTCCACTTT.

The chain is built from TRBV30 and TRBJ2-2, with D perhaps TRBD1 (5 bases). Germline lookup yields CDR1 GTSNPN and CDR2 SVGIG (reference sequence). The V end was cut by 3 bases, the J end by 6 bases, with 17 bases between. The CDR3 has 15 amino acids. CDR3 coding DNA: TGTGCCTGGAGCCCGACAGTTATGTACGCCGGGGAGCTGTTTTTT. Protein product: CAWSPTVMYAGELFF. Full variable domain (remainder filled in from reference TRBV30 and TRBJ2-2): SQTIHQWPATLVQPVGSPLSLECTVEGTSNPNLYWYRQAAGRGLQLLFYSVGIGQISSEVPQNLSASRPQDRQFILSSKKLLLSDSGFYLCAWSPTVMYAGELFFGEGSRLTVL.

This clone was observed a handful of times. The CDR3 sequence is CASSIGWPSTDTQYF. DNA for the CDR3: TGTGCCAGTAGTATAGGGTGGCCTTCCACAGATACGCAGTATTTT. The rearrangement uses TRBV19 and TRBJ2-3, with no clear D. V was cut by 1 base and J by 2 bases, with 10 bases left in between. Germline CDR1 LNHDA, CDR2 SQIVND (reference sequence). The CDR3 is 15 amino acids. The full variable domain, completed using reference TRBV19 and TRBJ2-3, is DGGITQSPKYLFRKEGQNVTLSCEQNLNHDAMYWYRQDPGQGLRLIYYSQIVNDFQKGDIAEGYSVSREKKESFPLTVTSAQKNPTAFYLCASSIGWPSTDTQYFGPGTRLTVL.

V usage is TRBV29-1 and J usage is TRBJ1-1; D uncertain. The germline gives CDR1 SQVTM, CDR2 ANQGSEA. Trimming removed 7 bases from V and 0 bases from J, with 6 bases in between. This CDR3 has 11 amino acids. The CDR3 loop reads CSGYMNTEAFF. The CDR3 DNA sequence: TGCAGCGGGTACATGAACACTGAAGCTTTCTTT.

The chain has TRBV6-1 and TRBJ2-3; TRBD1 aligns across 7 bases. From germline, CDR1 is MNHNS and CDR2 SASEGT. The CDR3 covers 14 residues. Trimming at V came to 8 bases and at J to 0 bases, leaving 5 bases not matched to a gene. The CDR3 coding sequence is TGTGCCAGCGAGGGGACAGCTAGCACAGATACGCAGTATTTT. This codes for CASEGTASTDTQYF.